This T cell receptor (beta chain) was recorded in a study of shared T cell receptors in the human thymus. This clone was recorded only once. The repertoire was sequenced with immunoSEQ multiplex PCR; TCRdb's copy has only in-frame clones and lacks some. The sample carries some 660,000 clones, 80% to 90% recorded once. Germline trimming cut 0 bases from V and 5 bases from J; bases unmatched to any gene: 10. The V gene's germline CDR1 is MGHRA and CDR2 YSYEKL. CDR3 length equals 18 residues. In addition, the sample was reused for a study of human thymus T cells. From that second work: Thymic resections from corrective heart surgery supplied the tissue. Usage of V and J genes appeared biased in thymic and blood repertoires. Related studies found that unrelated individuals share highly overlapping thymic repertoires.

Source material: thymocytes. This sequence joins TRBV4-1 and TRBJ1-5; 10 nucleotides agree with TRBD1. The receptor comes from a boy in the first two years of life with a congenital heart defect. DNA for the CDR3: TGCGCCAGCAGCCAAGATTTCCCCACGACAGGGGGCCATCAGCCCCAGCATTTT. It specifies CASSQDFPTTGGHQPQHF.